The sequence of this T cell receptor beta chain was determined in a study of T cell changes during pregnancy in multiple sclerosis (dated by TCRdb to about 2019). With regard to the full study: Changes in the T cell repertoire over the course of pregnancy were examined in this study in women with multiple sclerosis.

On this clone itself: What antigen it recognizes has not been identified. The record has no base qualities; no much larger clone is one base away.

Libraries were constructed by the immunoSEQ multiplex PCR assay. TCRdb mirrors the immuneACCESS table, restricted to in-frame sequences. Some clones are absent from its copies; in checked studies, under half trace to an unresolved V gene, and the reason for the others is unknown. In this sample the table shows some 79,000 clones, 80% to 95% of which occur a single time. The ten largest clonotypes hold 0.47% of the sample. This clonotype was sampled from a female donor with multiple sclerosis, enrolled in a pregnancy study. The sample consisted of CD4+ T cells from peripheral blood mononuclear cells, taken in the second trimester of pregnancy.

The CDR3 has the sequence CASSVIPGDTQYF. The DNA sequence is TGTGCCAGCAGTGTTATTCCGGGAGATACGCAGTATTTT. The sequence is built from TRBV6-1 and TRBJ2-3, with no confidently assigned D gene. From the cysteine through the phenylalanine, the CDR3 covers 13 amino acids. Only the CDR3 DNA is retained, 39 bases long and in frame from the first base. CDR1 MNHNS and CDR2 SASEGT are derived from the germline V gene. V is clipped by 4 bases and J by 5 bases, and the sequence between their germline boundaries is 10 bases long.